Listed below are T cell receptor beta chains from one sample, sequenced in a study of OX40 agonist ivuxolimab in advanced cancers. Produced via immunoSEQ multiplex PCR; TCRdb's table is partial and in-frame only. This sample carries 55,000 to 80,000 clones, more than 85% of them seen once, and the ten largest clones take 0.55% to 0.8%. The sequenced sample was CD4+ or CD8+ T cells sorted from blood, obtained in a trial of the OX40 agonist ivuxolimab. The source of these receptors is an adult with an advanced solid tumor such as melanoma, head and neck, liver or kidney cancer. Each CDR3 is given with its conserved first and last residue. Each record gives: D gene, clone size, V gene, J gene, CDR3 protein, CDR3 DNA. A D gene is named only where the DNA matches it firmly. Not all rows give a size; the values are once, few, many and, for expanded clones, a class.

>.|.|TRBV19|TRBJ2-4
CASSIDIGRAFNIQYF
TGTGCCAGTAGTATAGATATAGGGCGGGCATTCAACATTCAGTACTTC
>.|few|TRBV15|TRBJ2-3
CATSRDLMTRTDTQYF
TGTGCCACCAGCAGAGATCTTATGACTAGGACAGATACGCAGTATTTT
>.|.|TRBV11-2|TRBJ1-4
CASSPSQQGEKLFF
TGTGCCAGCAGCCCATCGCAGCAGGGGGAAAAACTGTTTTTT
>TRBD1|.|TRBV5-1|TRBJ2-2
CASSFGQGSPGELFF
TGCGCCAGCAGCTTTGGACAGGGTTCTCCCGGGGAGCTGTTTTTT
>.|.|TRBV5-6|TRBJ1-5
CASSFSLDRVNQPQHF
TGTGCCAGCAGCTTTTCCCTCGACAGAGTCAATCAGCCCCAGCATTTT
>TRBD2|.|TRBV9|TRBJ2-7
CASSVSTGVVAGGLYEQYF
TGTGCCAGCAGCGTTTCGACAGGGGTAGTAGCGGGAGGACTCTACGAGCAGTACTTC
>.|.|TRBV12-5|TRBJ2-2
CASGFVTGELFF
TGTGCTAGTGGTTTTGTTACCGGGGAGCTGTTTTTT
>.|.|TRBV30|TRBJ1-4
CAFRPRDTYEKLFF
TGTGCTTTCCGGCCCCGGGACACATATGAAAAACTGTTTTTT
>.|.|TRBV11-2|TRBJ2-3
CASSESTDTQYF
TGTGCCAGCAGCGAATCCACAGATACGCAGTATTTT
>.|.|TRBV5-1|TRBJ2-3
CASSGGGQGTDTQYF
TGCGCCAGCAGCGGCGGCGGGCAGGGCACAGATACGCAGTATTTT
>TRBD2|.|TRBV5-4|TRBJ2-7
CASSWREGPNSYEQYF
TGTGCCAGCAGTTGGAGGGAGGGGCCTAACTCCTACGAGCAGTACTTC
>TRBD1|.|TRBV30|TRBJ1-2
CAWRAGQGFRGYTF
TGTGCCTGGAGGGCGGGACAGGGGTTTCGTGGCTACACCTTC
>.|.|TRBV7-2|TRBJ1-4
CASTPGNANEKLFF
TGTGCCAGCACCCCGGGGAATGCAAATGAAAAACTGTTTTTT
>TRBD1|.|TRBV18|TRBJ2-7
CASSHPGQGSHEQYF
TGTGCCAGCTCACACCCGGGACAGGGGAGCCACGAGCAGTACTTC
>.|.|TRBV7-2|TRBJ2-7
CASSLRGNGEQYF
TGTGCCAGCAGCTTAAGGGGGAACGGCGAGCAGTACTTC
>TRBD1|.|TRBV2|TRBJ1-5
CASRDRGSYQPQHF
TGTGCCAGCAGGGACAGGGGGAGCTATCAGCCCCAGCATTTT
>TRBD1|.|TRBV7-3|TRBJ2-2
CASSVPGQPNTGELFF
TGTGCCAGCAGCGTACCGGGACAGCCCAACACCGGGGAGCTGTTTTTT
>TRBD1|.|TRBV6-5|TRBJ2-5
CASSSSGGTWETQYF
TGTGCCAGCAGTTCCTCAGGGGGCACCTGGGAGACCCAGTACTTC
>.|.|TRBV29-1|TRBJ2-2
CSVETAGAGTGELFF
TGCAGCGTTGAAACAGCGGGTGCCGGTACCGGGGAGCTGTTTTTT
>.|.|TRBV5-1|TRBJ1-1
CASSPRTEGAEAFF
TGCGCCAGCAGCCCCCGGACAGAGGGGGCTGAAGCTTTCTTT
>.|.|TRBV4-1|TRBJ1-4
CASSRLRAMSGEKLFF
TGCGCCAGCAGCCGCCTGAGGGCGATGAGTGGTGAAAAACTGTTTTTT
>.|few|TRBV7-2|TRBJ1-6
CASSSGPAVPLHF
TGTGCCAGCAGCTCGGGACCCGCGGTGCCCCTCCACTTT